Included here is one T cell receptor (beta chain) sequence, with context. This clone came up many times. The antigen it binds to is not known. The read terminates 3 residues ahead of where the CDR3 ends, so the germline J gene completes it. Most CVID patients and most healthy controls were of Caucasian heritage. From each donor, roughly 4.5 to 8 ml of heparinized peripheral whole blood was collected. Genomic DNA from adults with common variable immune deficiency (CVID) and from healthy adult controls was the source for sequencing TCRbeta CDR3 repertoires. There were around 22 healthy adult volunteers in the control group (roughly 12 female and roughly 10 male), ranging in age from roughly 23 to 75 years, with a mean age of around 33. Diluted blood was subjected to density centrifugation over Hypaque 1077 or Ficoll-Paque for isolation of peripheral blood mononuclear cells. Genomic DNA was obtained from unsorted mononuclear cells through either Qiagen column purification or a centrifugation-based method.

For sequencing input, CVID and control samples contributed equivalent amounts of genomic DNA. For every sample, a 60 bp segment covering the rearranged TCRbeta CDR3 region was amplified and then sequenced. The immunoSEQ assay, a bias-corrected multiplex PCR with high-throughput sequencing, was employed for TCRbeta amplification. The authors processed their data as follows. Each unique nucleotide sequence was treated as a clone and annotated with V, D and J genes, copy number and frequency. Sequences were labeled productive if in frame, and non-productive if out of frame or containing stop codons. As previously described, clonality was calculated on the basis of Shannon's entropy. Mean CDR3 Kyte-Doolittle hydropathy was derived from the predicted amino acid sequences of productive clones. Hierarchical clustering of scaled V gene usage was performed with the R hclust function using Manhattan distance and complete linkage. Clone sharing by CDR3 amino acid sequence was assessed by resampling 12 repertoires per group over 100 rounds. The repertoires were screened for 70 published EBV-specific TCRbeta sequences and roughly 240 published CMV-specific TCRbeta sequences. Two CVID samples that yielded fewer than 10,000 sequences were excluded from the analysis, so 42 CVID repertoires were retained. The table comes from immuneACCESS by way of TCRdb, which keeps in-frame sequences with V and J called. Part of the clones is missing from these tables; in studies checked, under half for an unresolved V gene and the rest for unknown reasons. V and J calls and clone size come straight from that table; D and trimming were deduced from the DNA. The table shows over 40,000 clones here, with no singletons. The biggest ten clones account for about 6% of the sample.

The sample originates from a study of T cell clonality in common variable immunodeficiency (dated by TCRdb to 2014 to 2015). The germline V gene (reference sequence) specifies GTSNPN as CDR1 and SVGIG as CDR2. Reading from cysteine to phenylalanine, the CDR3 counts 14 amino acids. The DNA shown is the part of the CDR3 that was read: 33 bases, in frame from base 1. V and J lose 0 bases and 6 bases, and a span of 9 bases separates them. Beyond this particular receptor, the publication reports: TCRbeta clonality was higher in CVID subjects than in healthy controls (t-test p = 0.018), and the increase was most characteristic of about a third of subjects. CVID TCRbeta sequences were reported to have fewer deletions and N-nucleotide insertions and to lack highly modified clones with 13 or more V deletions. The authors noted that sequencing repertoires of T cell subpopulations would be needed to clarify what caused the increased clonality in CVID. Differences among patients in the CVID cohort limited the correlations between repertoire features and clinical complications. Fewer TCRbeta clones were shared among CVID subjects than among healthy controls (p < 0.0001). Despite equal DNA input, controls averaged about 79,000 unique sequences per sample versus about 31,547 in CVID samples.

This receptor was identified in a person between 18 and 75 years old in good health. The source material was peripheral blood mononuclear cells. The chain uses TRBV30 and TRBJ1-6; a confident D gene designation cannot be given. The sequenced part of the CDR3 DNA is TGTGCCTGGAGTGTAAGGGCACCTAATTCACCC. It specifies CAWSVRAPNSP. The CDR3 as a whole reads CAWSVRAPNSPLHF.